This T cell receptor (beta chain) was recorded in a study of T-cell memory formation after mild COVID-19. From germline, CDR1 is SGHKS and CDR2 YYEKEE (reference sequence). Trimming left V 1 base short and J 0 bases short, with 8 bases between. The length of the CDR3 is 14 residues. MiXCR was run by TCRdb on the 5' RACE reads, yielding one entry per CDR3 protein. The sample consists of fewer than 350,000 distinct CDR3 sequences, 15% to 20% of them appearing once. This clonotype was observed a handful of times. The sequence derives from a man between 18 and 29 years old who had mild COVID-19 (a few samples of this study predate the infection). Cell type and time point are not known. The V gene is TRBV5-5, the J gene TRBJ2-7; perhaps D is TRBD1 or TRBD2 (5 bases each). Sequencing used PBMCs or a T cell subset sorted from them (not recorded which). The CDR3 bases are TGTGCCAGCAGCTTGTGGGACGGCTCCTACGAGCAGTACTTC. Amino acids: CASSLWDGSYEQYF.